This T cell receptor (beta chain) emerged from a study of human T cells and chemical hapten exposure. Study at large: Subjects had 2% DPC placed on 2 cm by 2 cm of upper inner arm skin for sensitization. DPC (0.01%) was patch tested on the upper back and read at 6 days.

General study results and limits: Expanded TCR sets contained significantly more large CDR3 similarity clusters than controls.

A few counts support this clonotype. Its antigen is unidentified. Indicated time point: patch test 3, about 24 weeks after DPC sensitization. As for treatment: therapeutic diphenylcyclopropenone sensitization with weekly scalp DPC. Unique molecular identifiers were linked by the library to individual cDNA molecules. TCRdb re-derived calls from the RACE reads in MiXCR, one entry per CDR3 protein. Of over 100,000 distinct CDR3 sequences in the sample, about 11% were seen once. CDR1 and CDR2 (germline): MDHEN, SYDVKM. Trimming shortened V by 7 bases and J by 0 bases, and 13 bases separated the two germline ends. The CDR3 runs to 14 residues.

The receptor's source is a woman aged 50 to 60 with alopecia areata. Some clones in this sample may be carry-over from other donors' samples. Source: whole blood, taken in connection with sensitization to the hapten diphenylcyclopropenone (DPC). The chain employs TRBV28 and TRBJ2-7; D remains unclear. CDR3 in amino acids: CASTHSISSYEQYF. The CDR3 DNA follows: TGTGCCAGCACCCACAGTATTTCCTCCTACGAGCAGTACTTC.